This is a list of T cell receptor beta chains from one sample in a study of CD8 T cells in Susac syndrome. TCRdb used MiXCR to reprocess the immunoSEQ multiplex PCR reads, holding one entry per CDR3 protein. The sample has some 99,000 distinct CDR3 sequences; 90% to 98% are singletons. The source material was CD4+ T cells from PBMCs. The source of these receptors is a human donor in good health. CDR3s include the opening cysteine and the closing phenylalanine or tryptophan. Each record gives: D gene, clone size, J gene, V gene, CDR3 DNA, CDR3 protein. A D gene is named only where the DNA matches it firmly. Expanded clones get a size class; other rows say once, few or many, or leave the size out.

d_call: NA; clone_size: NA; j_call: TRBJ1-1; v_call: TRBV30; cdr3_nt: TGTGCCTGGAGTAAAACAGGGATCACTGAAGCTTTCTTT; cdr3_aa: CAWSKTGITEAFF
d_call: NA; clone_size: few; j_call: TRBJ2-5; v_call: TRBV4-1; cdr3_nt: TGCGCCAGCAGCGACCACAAAGGAGAGACCCAGTACTTC; cdr3_aa: CASSDHKGETQYF
d_call: NA; clone_size: NA; j_call: TRBJ2-2; v_call: TRBV6-1; cdr3_nt: TGTGCCAGCAGACGTCGGACGGACGGAACCGGGGAGCTGTTTTTT; cdr3_aa: CASRRRTDGTGELFF
d_call: NA; clone_size: NA; j_call: TRBJ2-2; v_call: TRBV20-1; cdr3_nt: TGCAGTGCTAGAGATGAAAGGTCTAGGCCCGGGGAGCTGTTTTTT; cdr3_aa: CSARDERSRPGELFF
d_call: TRBD1; clone_size: once; j_call: TRBJ2-7; v_call: TRBV2; cdr3_nt: TGTGCCAGTACCGGGACAGGGCGACACGAGCAGTACTTC; cdr3_aa: CASTGTGRHEQYF
d_call: TRBD1; clone_size: NA; j_call: TRBJ2-1; v_call: TRBV20-1; cdr3_nt: TGCAGTGCCCGACGGGACAGGGCGTTGGATGAGCAGTTCTTC; cdr3_aa: CSARRDRALDEQFF
d_call: NA; clone_size: NA; j_call: TRBJ2-2; v_call: TRBV5-1; cdr3_nt: TGCGCCAGCAGAAGACTAGCGAACACCGGGGAGCTGTTTTTT; cdr3_aa: CASRRLANTGELFF
d_call: NA; clone_size: NA; j_call: TRBJ2-5; v_call: TRBV4-2; cdr3_nt: TGTGCCAGCAGCCCGAGGGTAGCTGAGACCCAGTACTTC; cdr3_aa: CASSPRVAETQYF
d_call: TRBD1; clone_size: NA; j_call: TRBJ2-5; v_call: TRBV7-2; cdr3_nt: TGTGCCAGCAGCTCCCCAAGGACAGGGGGCGCAGAGACCCAGTACTTC; cdr3_aa: CASSSPRTGGAETQYF
d_call: NA; clone_size: NA; j_call: TRBJ2-5; v_call: TRBV29-1; cdr3_nt: TGCAGCGCCCATTGGGATTCAGAGACCCAGTACTTC; cdr3_aa: CSAHWDSETQYF
d_call: NA; clone_size: NA; j_call: TRBJ2-1; v_call: TRBV9; cdr3_nt: TGTGCCAGCAGCGTGTCGGCGGAATCCTACAATGAGCAGTTCTTC; cdr3_aa: CASSVSAESYNEQFF
d_call: NA; clone_size: NA; j_call: TRBJ2-7; v_call: TRBV3-1; cdr3_nt: TGTGCCAGCACCTCCAGGGGTATGGACGAGCAGTACTTC; cdr3_aa: CASTSRGMDEQYF
d_call: NA; clone_size: NA; j_call: TRBJ2-7; v_call: TRBV27; cdr3_nt: TGTGCCAGCTCGAGGGGGGAACCCTACGAGCAGTACTTC; cdr3_aa: CASSRGEPYEQYF
d_call: NA; clone_size: NA; j_call: TRBJ2-7; v_call: TRBV20-1; cdr3_nt: TGCAGTGCTATTCTCGGGAAGGGGTACGAGCAGTACTTC; cdr3_aa: CSAILGKGYEQYF
d_call: NA; clone_size: NA; j_call: TRBJ1-5; v_call: TRBV20-1; cdr3_nt: TGCAGTGCTAGAGATCCGGCCTCTGAGGAGCAGCCCCAGCATTTT; cdr3_aa: CSARDPASEEQPQHF
d_call: NA; clone_size: NA; j_call: TRBJ2-2; v_call: TRBV20-1; cdr3_nt: TGCAGTGCTAGTAGGGGGGCAGGGGTGAACACCGGGGAGCTGTTTTTT; cdr3_aa: CSASRGAGVNTGELFF
d_call: NA; clone_size: NA; j_call: TRBJ2-5; v_call: TRBV7-2; cdr3_nt: TGTGCCAGCAGCTTTCGTGGGGGGAGGACGGAGACCCAGTACTTC; cdr3_aa: CASSFRGGRTETQYF
d_call: TRBD1; clone_size: NA; j_call: TRBJ1-5; v_call: TRBV5-1; cdr3_nt: TGCGCCAGCAGCTCGACAGGGGAGATGGGTCAGCCCCAGCATTTT; cdr3_aa: CASSSTGEMGQPQHF
d_call: NA; clone_size: NA; j_call: TRBJ2-6; v_call: TRBV7-2; cdr3_nt: TGTGCCAGCAGCTCCCCTGGACGCAACTCTGGGGCCAACGTCCTGACTTTC; cdr3_aa: CASSSPGRNSGANVLTF
d_call: NA; clone_size: NA; j_call: TRBJ1-2; v_call: TRBV6-5; cdr3_nt: TGTGCCAGCAGTGGGACGGGTTCCGCTAACTATGGCTACACCTTC; cdr3_aa: CASSGTGSANYGYTF
d_call: NA; clone_size: NA; j_call: TRBJ1-1; v_call: TRBV20-1; cdr3_nt: TGCAGTGCTATTAGGCCAATGAGGGATAGAATTACTGAAGCTTTCTTT; cdr3_aa: CSAIRPMRDRITEAFF
d_call: NA; clone_size: NA; j_call: TRBJ2-7; v_call: TRBV14; cdr3_nt: TGTGCCAGCAGCCAACGGGGGCCCCCCTCCGAGCAGTACTTC; cdr3_aa: CASSQRGPPSEQYF
d_call: NA; clone_size: NA; j_call: TRBJ1-1; v_call: TRBV20-1; cdr3_nt: TGCAGTGCTACGACAGTAACTGAAGCTTTCTTT; cdr3_aa: CSATTVTEAFF
d_call: TRBD2; clone_size: NA; j_call: TRBJ2-1; v_call: TRBV30; cdr3_nt: TGTGCCTGGAGTGGCCCCGTGTCTAGCGGGGGGAATGAGCAGTTCTTC; cdr3_aa: CAWSGPVSSGGNEQFF
d_call: TRBD2; clone_size: NA; j_call: TRBJ2-7; v_call: TRBV29-1; cdr3_nt: TGCAGCACCAGGACTAGCGGGGTCGGCGACCACGAGCAGTACTTC; cdr3_aa: CSTRTSGVGDHEQYF
d_call: NA; clone_size: NA; j_call: TRBJ2-5; v_call: TRBV6-1; cdr3_nt: TGTGCCAGCAGCGGCAGGGTTTCCCAAGAGACCCAGTACTTC; cdr3_aa: CASSGRVSQETQYF
d_call: NA; clone_size: NA; j_call: TRBJ1-1; v_call: TRBV7-2; cdr3_nt: TGTGCCAGCAGCTTATCAGGGAGGAACACTGAAGCTTTCTTT; cdr3_aa: CASSLSGRNTEAFF
d_call: NA; clone_size: NA; j_call: TRBJ1-2; v_call: TRBV27; cdr3_nt: TGTGCCAGCAGTCCCCACGTACCAGGAGGCTACACCTTC; cdr3_aa: CASSPHVPGGYTF
d_call: NA; clone_size: NA; j_call: TRBJ2-7; v_call: TRBV28; cdr3_nt: TGTGCCAACGAACCGGGACGAGCTATAACCTACGAGCAGTACTTC; cdr3_aa: CANEPGRAITYEQYF
d_call: NA; clone_size: NA; j_call: TRBJ2-7; v_call: TRBV6-2/TRBV6-3; cdr3_nt: TGTGCCAGCAGAACCGGGGGCGCCTCCTACGAGCAGTACTTC; cdr3_aa: CASRTGGASYEQYF
d_call: NA; clone_size: NA; j_call: TRBJ2-3; v_call: TRBV7-3; cdr3_nt: TGTGCCAGCAGCTTAATGGGAAGTACGACAGATACGCAGTATTTT; cdr3_aa: CASSLMGSTTDTQYF
d_call: NA; clone_size: NA; j_call: TRBJ2-7; v_call: TRBV29-1; cdr3_nt: TGCAGCGCCCTCTTGGAACCCTACGAGCAGTACTTC; cdr3_aa: CSALLEPYEQYF
d_call: TRBD1; clone_size: NA; j_call: TRBJ1-2; v_call: TRBV2; cdr3_nt: TGTGCCAGCAGCCCGACAGGGCCGCTCGGCTACACCTTC; cdr3_aa: CASSPTGPLGYTF
d_call: TRBD1; clone_size: NA; j_call: TRBJ2-1; v_call: TRBV28; cdr3_nt: TGTGCCAGCGCTTCCGGGACAGGGGGCTTCAATGAGCAGTTCTTC; cdr3_aa: CASASGTGGFNEQFF
d_call: TRBD1; clone_size: NA; j_call: TRBJ1-1; v_call: TRBV4-1; cdr3_nt: TGCGCCAGCAGCCAAATAACAGGGGGCTTGAACACTGAAGCTTTCTTT; cdr3_aa: CASSQITGGLNTEAFF
d_call: TRBD1; clone_size: NA; j_call: TRBJ2-4; v_call: TRBV7-9; cdr3_nt: TGTGCCAGCAGCCCGGGGACAGTTTTAAACATTCAGTACTTC; cdr3_aa: CASSPGTVLNIQYF
d_call: NA; clone_size: once; j_call: TRBJ2-1; v_call: TRBV20-1; cdr3_nt: TGCAGTGCTAGGCGGCTCAGGGGAAGGAATGAGCAGTTCTTC; cdr3_aa: CSARRLRGRNEQFF
d_call: TRBD2; clone_size: NA; j_call: TRBJ2-7; v_call: TRBV20-1; cdr3_nt: TGCAGTGCTAGAGAAGGGACTAGCGGGATCTACGAGCAGTACTTC; cdr3_aa: CSAREGTSGIYEQYF
d_call: NA; clone_size: NA; j_call: TRBJ2-5; v_call: TRBV5-4; cdr3_nt: TGTGCCAGCAGCTTGCGGCCCGCAGAGACCCAGTACTTC; cdr3_aa: CASSLRPAETQYF
d_call: NA; clone_size: NA; j_call: TRBJ2-4; v_call: TRBV18; cdr3_nt: TGTGCCAGCTCACCACCGCTGAGACCCGGGAACATTCAGTACTTC; cdr3_aa: CASSPPLRPGNIQYF
d_call: NA; clone_size: NA; j_call: TRBJ1-2; v_call: TRBV6-5; cdr3_nt: TGTGCCAGCAGTTACTCGAGCAGGGCCTATGGCTACACCTTC; cdr3_aa: CASSYSSRAYGYTF
d_call: NA; clone_size: NA; j_call: TRBJ1-3; v_call: TRBV2; cdr3_nt: TGTGCCAGCAGTGGAGGGGGGACTGGAAACACCATATATTTT; cdr3_aa: CASSGGGTGNTIYF
d_call: TRBD1; clone_size: NA; j_call: TRBJ2-7; v_call: TRBV20-1; cdr3_nt: TGCAGTGCTAAGGGAAGGGGGCGCATCGACGAGCAGTACTTC; cdr3_aa: CSAKGRGRIDEQYF
d_call: TRBD2; clone_size: NA; j_call: TRBJ2-7; v_call: TRBV5-6; cdr3_nt: TGTGCCAGCAGCTTGGGGCGGGGGGGCCAATACGAGCAGTACTTC; cdr3_aa: CASSLGRGGQYEQYF
d_call: NA; clone_size: NA; j_call: TRBJ1-5; v_call: TRBV7-2; cdr3_nt: TGTGCCAGCAGCTTAGACGCTGGGCGGGAGCAGCCCCAGCATTTT; cdr3_aa: CASSLDAGREQPQHF
d_call: TRBD1; clone_size: NA; j_call: TRBJ2-2; v_call: TRBV12-3/TRBV12-4; cdr3_nt: TGTGCCAGCACCACGCGGACAGGGAACACCGGGGAGCTGTTTTTT; cdr3_aa: CASTTRTGNTGELFF
d_call: NA; clone_size: NA; j_call: TRBJ2-7; v_call: TRBV29-1; cdr3_nt: TGCAGCGCCGCAGACATCTACGAGCAGTACTTC; cdr3_aa: CSAADIYEQYF
d_call: TRBD2; clone_size: NA; j_call: TRBJ2-1; v_call: TRBV19; cdr3_nt: TGTGCCAGTACCGCAATTAGCGGGAGCTCCTACAATGAGCAGTTCTTC; cdr3_aa: CASTAISGSSYNEQFF
d_call: NA; clone_size: NA; j_call: TRBJ2-3; v_call: TRBV7-2; cdr3_nt: TGTGCCAGCAGCTCGAGCGGGTACACAGATACGCAGTATTTT; cdr3_aa: CASSSSGYTDTQYF
d_call: NA; clone_size: NA; j_call: TRBJ2-7; v_call: TRBV28; cdr3_nt: TGTGCCAGCAGCCCGCCGGGGCAGGGAGCCTACGAGCAGTACTTC; cdr3_aa: CASSPPGQGAYEQYF